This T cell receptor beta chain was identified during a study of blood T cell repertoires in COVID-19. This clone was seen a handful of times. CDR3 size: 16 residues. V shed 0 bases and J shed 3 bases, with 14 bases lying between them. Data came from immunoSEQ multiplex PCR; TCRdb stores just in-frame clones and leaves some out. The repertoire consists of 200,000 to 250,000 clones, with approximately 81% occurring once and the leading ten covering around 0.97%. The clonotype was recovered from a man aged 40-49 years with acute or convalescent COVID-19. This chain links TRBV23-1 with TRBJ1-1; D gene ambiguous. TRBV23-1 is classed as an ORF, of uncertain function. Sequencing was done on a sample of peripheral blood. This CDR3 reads CASSQSGGGRYTEAFF. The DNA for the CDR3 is TGCGCCAGCAGTCAATCAGGAGGAGGGCGGTACACTGAAGCTTTCTTT.